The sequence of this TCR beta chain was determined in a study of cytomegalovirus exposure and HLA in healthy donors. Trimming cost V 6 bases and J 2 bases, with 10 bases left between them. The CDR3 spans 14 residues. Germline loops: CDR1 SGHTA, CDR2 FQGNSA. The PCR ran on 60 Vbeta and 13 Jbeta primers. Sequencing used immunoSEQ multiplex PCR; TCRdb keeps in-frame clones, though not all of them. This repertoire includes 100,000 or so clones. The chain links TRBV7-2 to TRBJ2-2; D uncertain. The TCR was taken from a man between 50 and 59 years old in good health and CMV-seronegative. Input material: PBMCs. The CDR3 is CASSLVGNTGELFF. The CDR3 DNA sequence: TGTGCCAGCAGTCTGGTTGGCAACACCGGGGAGCTGTTTTTT.